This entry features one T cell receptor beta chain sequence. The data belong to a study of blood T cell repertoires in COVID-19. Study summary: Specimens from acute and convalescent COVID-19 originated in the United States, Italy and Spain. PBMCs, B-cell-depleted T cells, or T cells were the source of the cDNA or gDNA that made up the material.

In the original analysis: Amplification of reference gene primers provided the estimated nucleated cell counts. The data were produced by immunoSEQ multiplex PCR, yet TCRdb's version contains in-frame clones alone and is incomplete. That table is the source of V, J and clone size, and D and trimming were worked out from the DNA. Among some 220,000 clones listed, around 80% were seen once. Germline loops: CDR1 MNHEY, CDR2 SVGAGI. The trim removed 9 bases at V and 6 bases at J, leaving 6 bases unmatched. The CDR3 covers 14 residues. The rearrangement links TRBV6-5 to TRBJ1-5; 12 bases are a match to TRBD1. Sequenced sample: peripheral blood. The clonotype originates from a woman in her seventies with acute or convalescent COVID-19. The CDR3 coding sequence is TGTGCCAGTCTAGGGGACAGGGGGCGTCAGCCCCAGCATTTT. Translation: CASLGDRGRQPQHF.